What follows describes a single TCR beta chain. No antigen is known for it. Nothing much larger sits one base from this clone, and base qualities are not available. According to the study, the label for this sample's time point signals: baseline before first vaccination. Samples from vaccinated people were obtained from the UK trials COV001 and COV002, which included a single-blind randomized controlled phase 2/3 trial of AZD1222 (ChAdOx1 nCoV-19) in healthy adults. Trial participant PBMC samples were collected at day 0 and day 28 after the second dose for TCRbeta chain sequencing. This sample was taken from a study of T cell responses to AZD1222 COVID-19 vaccine (TCRdb year 2021). Looking at the study overall: Because spike-specific TCR depth and breadth did not differ between the two schedules, AZD1222 recipients who got a second dose at roughly 4 weeks were pooled with those who got a second dose at roughly 12 weeks. TCR sequencing was performed for 230 to 250 trial participants, of whom around 210 were given two doses of AZD1222 and some 25 were given two doses of MenACWY control vaccine. Trial participants were enrolled by age into subgroups of 18-55, 56-69 and 70-plus years, and about 150, 27 and 61 TCR-sequenced participants, respectively, were included in these subgroups.

Its CDR3 holds 14 amino acids, cysteine through phenylalanine. Only the CDR3 part of the read is kept: 42 bases, read in frame from the first base. At the junction V is shortened by 6 bases and J by 8 bases; bases outside the gene matches: 9. CDR1 and CDR2, looked up from the germline V gene, are MNHEY and SVGAGI. Overall results and qualifications from the work: Conclusions about previously exposed vaccinees are limited, since just a handful of AZD1222 recipients were seropositive for SARS-CoV-2 at baseline. The vaccine-associated CD4 TCRs covered the entire spike protein, and the dominant responses fell in regions 160-218 and 743-854. Participants were mostly white British, with more females than males. The authors suggested clonal diversity may have been underestimated. Reportedly, close to half of the unique spike-specific TCRs recognized epitopes lying outside the regions that are mutated in the B.1.351 and B.1.1.7 variants. Because no samples from the day 14 peak response were available, repertoires could be characterized only after the peak T cell response. After two AZD1222 doses, spike-specific TCR breadth and depth were significantly higher than at day 0 and than in MenACWY recipients. The 56-69-year group was small, and its depth increase did not reach significance, likely because of low power.

The CDR3 regions of human TCRbeta chains were subjected to immunosequencing. The source study handled its data this way. TCRs in the repertoires were compared against a reference library of SARS-CoV-2-specific TCRs that had been generated with the MIRA antigen-specificity platform. Breadth was defined as the fraction of unique TCRs that were SARS-CoV-2-associated. Depth was defined as the fraction of total T cells that were SARS-CoV-2-associated. Using the MIRA data, each spike-specific TCR was mapped to the spike region that the TCR reacts to and placed in a CD4 or CD8 class. Log10-transformed breadth and depth values were compared by one-way ANOVA with Sidak's multiple comparisons tests. TCRdb carries this immuneACCESS record with in-frame sequences only. Its versions omit some clonotypes, under half of them owing to an unresolved V gene in the studies checked, with the rest unexplained. V and J calls and clone size are as listed in that table; D and trimming were resolved from the DNA. This sample comprises about 150,000 clones, just over 90% of them detected only once. The top ten clones comprise approximately 2% of the sample.

The sequencing used peripheral blood, collected on day 0 of AZD1222 vaccination. Recombination linked TRBV6-5 to TRBJ1-4, with 7 bases in between that match TRBD1. This TCR derives from an adult in good health. The nucleotide sequence is TGTGCCAGCAGCTCGACAGGGCTGGGGGAAAAACTGTTTTTT. This translates into CASSSTGLGEKLFF.